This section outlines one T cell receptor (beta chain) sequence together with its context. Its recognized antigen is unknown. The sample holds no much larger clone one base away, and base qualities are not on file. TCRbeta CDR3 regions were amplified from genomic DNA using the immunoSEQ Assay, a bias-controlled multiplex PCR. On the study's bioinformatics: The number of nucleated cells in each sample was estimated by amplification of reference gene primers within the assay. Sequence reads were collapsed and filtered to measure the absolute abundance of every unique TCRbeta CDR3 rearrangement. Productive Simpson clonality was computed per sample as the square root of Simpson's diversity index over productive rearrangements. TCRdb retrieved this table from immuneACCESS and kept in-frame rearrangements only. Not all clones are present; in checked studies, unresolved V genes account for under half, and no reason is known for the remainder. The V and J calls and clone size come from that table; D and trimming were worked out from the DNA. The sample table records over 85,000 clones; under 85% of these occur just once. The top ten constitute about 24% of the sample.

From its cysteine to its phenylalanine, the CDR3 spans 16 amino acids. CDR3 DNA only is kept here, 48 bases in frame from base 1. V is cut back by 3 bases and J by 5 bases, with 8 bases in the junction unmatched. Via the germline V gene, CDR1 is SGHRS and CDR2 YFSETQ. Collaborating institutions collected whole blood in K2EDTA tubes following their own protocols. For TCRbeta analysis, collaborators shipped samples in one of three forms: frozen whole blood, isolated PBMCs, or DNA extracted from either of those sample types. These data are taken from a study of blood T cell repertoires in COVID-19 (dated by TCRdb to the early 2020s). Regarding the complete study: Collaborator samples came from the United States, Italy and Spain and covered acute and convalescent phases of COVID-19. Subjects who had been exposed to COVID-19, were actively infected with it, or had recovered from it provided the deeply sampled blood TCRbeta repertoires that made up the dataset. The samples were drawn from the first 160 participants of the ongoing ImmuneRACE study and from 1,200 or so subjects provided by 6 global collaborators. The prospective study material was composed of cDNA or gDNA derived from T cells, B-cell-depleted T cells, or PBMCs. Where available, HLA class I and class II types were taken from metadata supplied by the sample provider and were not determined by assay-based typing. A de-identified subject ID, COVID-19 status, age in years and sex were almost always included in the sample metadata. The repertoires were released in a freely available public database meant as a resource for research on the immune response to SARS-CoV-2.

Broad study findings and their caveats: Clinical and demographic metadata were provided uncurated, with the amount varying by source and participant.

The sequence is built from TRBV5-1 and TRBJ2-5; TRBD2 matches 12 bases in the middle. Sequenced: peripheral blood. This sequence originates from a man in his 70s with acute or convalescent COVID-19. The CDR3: CASSSSSGRARETQYF. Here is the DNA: TGCGCCAGCAGCTCCTCTAGCGGGAGGGCCCGGGAGACCCAGTACTTC. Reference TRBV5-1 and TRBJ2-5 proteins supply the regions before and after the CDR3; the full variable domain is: KAGVTQTPRYLIKTRGQQVTLSCSPISGHRSVSWYQQTPGQGLQFLFEYFSETQRNKGNFPGRFSGRQFSNSRSEMNVSTLELGDSALYLCASSSSSGRARETQYFGPGTRLLVL.